This TCR beta chain stems from a study of beta chain features in type 1 diabetes. Study-wide points: People with Type 1 diabetes carried modestly yet significantly shorter TCRB CDR3s in all four CD4+ subsets.

Donors underwent one heparinised blood draw, about 120 mL on average. The table lists this clone with a few counts. Its specificity is unknown. Of the isolated RNA, all was reverse transcribed, and so the sequenced material was expressed TCRB transcripts. Only in-frame clones appear in the TCRdb table, and some are missing; sequencing was by immunoSEQ multiplex PCR. The sample includes 640,000 or so clones, 11% to 15% of them seen just once. This CDR3 region has 17 residues. Trimming stripped 0 bases from V and 0 bases from J, with 11 bases between. Germline CDR1 is LGHNA and CDR2 is YSLEER. Sequenced input: naive CD4+ T cells from blood. This clonotype was sampled from a man aged 18 to 35 with type 1 diabetes. This rearrangement joins TRBV4-3 to TRBJ2-2; D not resolved. The DNA for the CDR3 is TGCGCCAGCAGCCAAGATAAGTCTAGTGCGAACACCGGGGAGCTGTTTTTT. Its protein is CASSQDKSSANTGELFF.